A single sample is the source of the 23 T cell receptor beta chains below, sequenced in a study of metastatic and nonmetastatic thyroid tumors (dated by TCRdb to 2019 to 2021). None of the patients had been given any treatment before thyroid surgery. Preparation of the library involved PCR. The sequencing machine was an Illumina HiSeq 4000. Starting from the raw public reads, TCRdb applied fastp trimming at Q25, assembled clones with MiXCR and retained in-frame beta chains. Recorded for this sample are 25,000 to 30,000 clones; about 3.9% of them occurred a single time. Around 20% of the sample is in the top ten clones. Sequencing was carried out using blood. All receptors come from a female donor with papillary thyroid cancer or a benign thyroid nodule (not recorded which). Some clones in this sample may be carry-over from other donors' samples.

In this sample, this clone turned up a few times. The rearrangement joins TRBV7-7 to TRBJ2-7; TRBD1 might be the D (5 bases). CDR1 and CDR2 (germline): SSHAT, FNYEAQ (reference sequence). The CDR3 totals 13 residues. V gave up 9 bases and J gave up 4 bases, with 16 bases separating them. CDR3: CASSPRQGYEQYF. As DNA, the CDR3 is TGTGCCAGTAGCCCCCGCCAGGGTTACGAGCAGTACTTC.

By proportion, this clone is medium-sized (0.01 to 0.1%). In the same sample, other DNA sequences code for this CDR3. The chain carries TRBV19 and TRBJ1-1; TRBD1 is a possible D gene (6 bases). Trimming left V 1 base short and J 1 base short, with 7 bases between. Germline CDR1 is LNHDA and CDR2 is SQIVND (reference sequence). The CDR3 is 14 amino acids. CDR3 protein: CASSIGRGNTEAFF. The CDR3 DNA sequence: TGTGCCAGTAGTATAGGCAGGGGGAACACTGAAGCTTTCTTT.

As regards this clone: With a much larger clone just one base away, this may be a read error. V and J are TRBV29-1 and TRBJ2-3; D remains ambiguous. V gave up 7 bases and J gave up 6 bases, with 5 bases separating them. CDR3 length: 9 amino acids. CDR1 and CDR2 from the germline V gene are SQVTM and ANQGSEA. CDR3 sequence: CSGRDTQYF. The CDR3 nucleotides read TGCAGCGGGCGGGATACGCAGTATTTT.

This clone is deemed medium-sized. DNA for the CDR3: TGTGCCAGCAGCGAGTGGGTAAGCTCCTACAATGAGCAGTTCTTC. Its translation: CASSEWVSSYNEQFF. The chain links TRBV6-1 to TRBJ2-1; D not resolved. CDR1 is MNHNS and CDR2 is SASEGT in the germline V gene. V lost 6 bases and J 0 bases, leaving 12 bases between the germline ends. This CDR3 contains 15 residues.

This chain joins TRBV6-1 and TRBJ2-2, with D perhaps TRBD2 (6 bases). From germline, CDR1 is MNHNS and CDR2 SASEGT. The germline V and J ends were trimmed by 10 bases and 3 bases, with 18 bases remaining between them. The CDR3 contains 15 residues. The CDR3 DNA follows: TGTGCCACCCTCCGGGGCGGGGATTACACCGGGGAGCTGTTTTTT. It codes for CATLRGGDYTGELFF.

The sample holds a few counts of this clone. V is TRBV6-2 or TRBV6-3 and J is TRBJ1-2; D is undetermined. Germline V gene sequence: CDR1 MNHEY, CDR2 SVGEGT. The CDR3 sequence is 16 residues long. Trimming cost V 6 bases and J 0 bases, with 17 bases left between them. CDR3 residues: CASRALGSLTNYGYTF. The CDR3 nucleotides are TGTGCCAGCAGAGCGCTGGGGTCCTTAACTAACTATGGCTACACCTTC.

This clone was seen a few times. The chain carries TRBV6-4 and TRBJ1-2; maybe TRBD1 (5 bases). Germline V lookup: CDR1 MRHNA, CDR2 SNTAGT. The CDR3 runs 13 residues. V was clipped by 7 bases and J by 3 bases, with 12 bases between them. CDR3 in DNA: TGTGCCAGCACGCGGGACCAATACTATGGCTACACCTTC. Amino acids: CASTRDQYYGYTF.

The sample holds many counts of this clone. The rearrangement joins TRBV6-2 or TRBV6-3 to TRBJ1-5; D is unresolved. The germline gives CDR1 MNHEY, CDR2 SVGEGT. With 0 bases removed from V and 2 bases from J, the gap between germline ends came to 11 bases. This CDR3 comprises 16 residues. This CDR3 is CASSYSQGGRNQPQHF. The CDR3 DNA reads TGTGCCAGCAGTTACTCGCAAGGTGGGCGCAATCAGCCCCAGCATTTT.

This chain connects TRBV20-1 to TRBJ1-1, with D possibly TRBD1 on 5 matching bases. The CDR3 is 12 amino acids. V was trimmed by 4 bases and J by 5 bases, leaving 11 bases between them. Germline lookup yields CDR1 DFQATT and CDR2 SNEGSKA (reference sequence). CDR3 region: CSATTVQTEAFF. As DNA, the CDR3 is TGCAGTGCTACGACAGTTCAAACTGAAGCTTTCTTT.

The chain employs TRBV6-1 and TRBJ2-7, with 11 bases that match TRBD2. CDR3 length: 15 residues. V dropped 8 bases and J dropped 3; count of bases not matched to a gene: 9. Germline loops: CDR1 MNHNS, CDR2 SASEGT. This chain's CDR3 is CASARPGLADYEQYF. CDR3 coding DNA: TGTGCCAGCGCAAGACCGGGACTAGCGGACTACGAGCAGTACTTC.

For this clone: A junction boundary mismatches the germline segment, possibly from a read error. The chain carries TRBV5-1 and TRBJ2-7; the match to TRBD2 covers 12 bases. Germline-derived CDR1 and CDR2 are SGHRS and YFSETQ. The CDR3 length is 15 residues. For the CDR3, the DNA is TGCGCCGGCAGCCTAACTCAGGGACTAGCGGGCGAGCAGTACTTC. It is translated as CAGSLTQGLAGEQYF.

This clone was counted many times. The chain has TRBV27 and TRBJ2-4; perhaps TRBD1 as D (6 bases). The germline V and J ends were trimmed by 5 bases and 7 bases, with 15 bases remaining between them. The CDR3 consists of 14 residues. Germline V gene data show CDR1 as MNHEY and CDR2 as SMNVEV (reference sequence). CDR3 in amino acids: CASSLTGLGNIQYF. CDR3 nucleotides: TGTGCCAGCAGTCTTACAGGGTTGGGGAACATTCAGTACTTC.

The chain employs TRBV12-3 or TRBV12-4 and TRBJ1-2; tentative D call: TRBD1 (5 bases). The CDR3 is made up of 13 amino acids. The germline V and J ends were trimmed by 5 bases and 6 bases, with 13 bases remaining between them. CDR3 DNA: TGTGCCAGCAGTCTCCTCGGGACGGATGGCTACACCTTC. Translated, it gives CASSLLGTDGYTF.

This clone showed up many times. The genes are TRBV4-1 and TRBJ2-7; TRBD2 matches at 9 bases. V trimming: 1 base; J trimming: 3 bases; junction bases outside the gene matches: 7. Per germline, CDR1 MGHRA and CDR2 YSYEKL. The length of the CDR3 is 16 residues. CDR3 loop: CASSQVGGRGLYEQYF. CDR3 DNA: TGCGCCAGCAGCCAAGTGGGCGGGAGGGGTCTCTACGAGCAGTACTTC.

This clone appeared many times. The chain recombines TRBV5-6 with TRBJ1-2, with D uncertain. The CDR3 sequence is 20 residues long. V was clipped by 0 bases and J by 3 bases, with 27 bases between them. CDR1 is SGHDT, CDR2 YYEEEE, per germline. The CDR3 nucleotides are TGTGCCAGCAGCTTGGGTCGATATGGTGGCAGCTCTTTCATCGACTATGGCTACACCTTC. Encoded protein: CASSLGRYGGSSFIDYGYTF.

The rearrangement uses TRBV10-3 and TRBJ1-5; D ambiguous. The V gene lost 6 bases and the J gene lost 0 bases, with 9 bases spanning the gap. The CDR3 has 14 residues. CDR1 ENHRY and CDR2 SYGVKD come from the germline V gene. The CDR3 DNA reads TGTGCCATCAGCGGATCAAATAGCAATCAGCCCCAGCATTTT. This encodes CAISGSNSNQPQHF.

This clone was picked up a small number of times. The V gene is TRBV5-1, the J gene TRBJ2-7; D may be TRBD2 (5 bases). Germline loops: CDR1 SGHRS, CDR2 YFSETQ. The CDR3 spans 15 residues. Trimming left V 4 bases short and J 2 bases short, with 16 bases between. The CDR3 is CASSPGGGRPYEQYF. Here the CDR3 DNA reads TGCGCCAGCAGCCCCGGTGGAGGCCGTCCCTACGAGCAGTACTTC.

The table lists this clone with a few counts. DNA for the CDR3: TGTGCCAGCAGCCGACTAGAATCCGGTTACGAGCAGTACGTC. It yields the protein CASSRLESGYEQYV. The chain carries TRBV28 and TRBJ2-7; D may be TRBD2 (6 bases). Germline V lookup: CDR1 MDHEN, CDR2 SYDVKM. CDR3 length: 14 amino acids. V lost 6 bases and J lost 4, with 16 bases in between.

In its sample, this clone was seen many times. The chain has TRBV11-2 and TRBJ2-3, with D possibly TRBD2 on 6 matching bases. CDR3 length: 16 residues. V lost 3 bases to trimming and J lost 3 bases, with 16 bases between them. The germline gives CDR1 SGHAT, CDR2 FQNNGV. The CDR3 nucleotides are TGTGCCAGCAGCTTCACGTTGGGGAGCGGGACAGATACGCAGTATTTT. It yields the protein CASSFTLGSGTDTQYF.

This clone was seen a handful of times. The gene calls are TRBV9 and TRBJ1-6; no reliable D call. There are 13 residues in the CDR3. Deletions cut 3 bases from V and 7 bases from J, with 8 bases between. Germline loops: CDR1 SGDLS, CDR2 YYNGEE. This CDR3 is CASSDNPNSPLHF. The CDR3 coding sequence is TGTGCCAGCAGCGACAATCCGAATTCACCCCTCCACTTT. The variable domain in full, with the rest retrieved from reference TRBV9 and TRBJ1-6, is DSGVTQTPKHLITATGQRVTLRCSPRSGDLSVYWYQQSLDQGLQFLIQYYNGEERAKGNILERFSAQQFPDLHSELNLSSLELGDSALYFCASSDNPNSPLHFGNGTRLTVT.

The sample holds a few counts of this clone. The chain recombines TRBV6-1 with TRBJ1-4, with 8 bases lining up with TRBD1. In germline, CDR1 is MNHNS, CDR2 SASEGT. V shed 5 bases and J 6 bases; nucleotides not matched to a gene: 8. The CDR3 spans 15 residues. Written as DNA, the CDR3 is TGTGCCAGCAGTAACGGACAGGGAGAGTATGAAAAACTGTTTTTT. As protein: CASSNGQGEYEKLFF.

This clone occurred many times. The chain employs TRBV14 and TRBJ1-1, with D unresolved. V lost 4 bases and J 5 bases, leaving 14 bases between the germline ends. CDR3 length: 14 residues. Germline V gene sequence: CDR1 SGHDN, CDR2 FVKESK. CDR3 in DNA: TGTGCCAGCAGCCGAAGTCCTTTGATGACTGAAGCTTTCTTT. It encodes CASSRSPLMTEAFF.

This clone showed up just a few times. This sequence joins TRBV11-2 and TRBJ2-7, with 7 bases aligning to TRBD1. Germline trimming cut 3 bases from V and 2 bases from J; bases unmatched to any gene: 1. In germline, CDR1 is SGHAT, CDR2 FQNNGV. The CDR3 extends over 13 amino acids. The CDR3 is CASSLDRTYEQYF. The CDR3 coding sequence is TGTGCCAGCAGCTTGGACAGGACCTACGAGCAGTACTTC. Drawing the rest from reference TRBV11-2 and TRBJ2-7, the complete variable domain is EAGVAQSPRYKIIEKRQSVAFWCNPISGHATLYWYQQILGQGPKLLIQFQNNGVVDDSQLPKDRFSAERLKGVDSTLKIQPAKLEDSAVYLCASSLDRTYEQYFGPGTRLTVT.